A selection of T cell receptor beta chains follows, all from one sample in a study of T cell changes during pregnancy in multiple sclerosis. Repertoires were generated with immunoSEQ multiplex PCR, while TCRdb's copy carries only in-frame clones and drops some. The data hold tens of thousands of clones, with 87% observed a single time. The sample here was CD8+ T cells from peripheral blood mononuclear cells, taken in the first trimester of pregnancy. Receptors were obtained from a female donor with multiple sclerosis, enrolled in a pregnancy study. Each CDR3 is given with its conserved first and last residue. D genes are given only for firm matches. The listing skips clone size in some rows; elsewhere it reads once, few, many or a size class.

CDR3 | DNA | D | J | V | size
CAISGDSSYEQYF | TGTGCCATCAGTGGCGACAGTTCCTACGAGCAGTACTTC | . | TRBJ2-7 | TRBV10-3 | .
CASSKGRGPYEQYF | TGTGCCAGTAGTAAAGGCAGGGGGCCATACGAGCAGTACTTC | TRBD1 | TRBJ2-7 | TRBV19 | once
CASSLDRGGWSPLHF | TGTGCCAGCAGTTTGGACAGGGGGGGTTGGTCACCCCTCCACTTT | TRBD1 | TRBJ1-6 | TRBV27 | .
CASSPERGSTDTQYF | TGTGCCAGCTCACCGGAGAGGGGGAGCACAGATACGCAGTATTTT | . | TRBJ2-3 | TRBV18 | .
CATSRDTRGAQPQHF | TGTGCCACCAGCAGAGATACGAGAGGCGCTCAGCCCCAGCATTTT | . | TRBJ1-5 | TRBV15 | .
CASSLGEGTEAFF | TGTGCCAGCAGCTTGGGGGAGGGCACTGAAGCTTTCTTT | . | TRBJ1-1 | TRBV9 | .
CASSEALAGGTDTQYF | TGTGCCAGCAGTGAAGCACTAGCGGGGGGCACAGATACGCAGTATTTT | TRBD2 | TRBJ2-3 | TRBV6-1 | medium-sized
CASSPPGLWAEAFF | TGTGCCAGTAGTCCCCCGGGACTGTGGGCTGAAGCTTTCTTT | . | TRBJ1-1 | TRBV19 | .
CAFLGTGTSETQYF | TGTGCCTTCCTAGGGACAGGGACATCAGAGACCCAGTACTTC | TRBD1 | TRBJ2-5 | TRBV30 | .
CASSRRDREDGYTF | TGTGCCAGCAGCCGGCGGGACAGGGAAGATGGCTACACCTTC | TRBD1 | TRBJ1-2 | TRBV7-9 | .
CASSYETGSGEQYF | TGTGCCAGCAGTTACGAGACAGGGTCAGGCGAGCAGTACTTC | TRBD1 | TRBJ2-7 | TRBV6-5 | .
CASSQDAGQAYEQYF | TGCGCCAGCAGCCAAGACGCCGGACAGGCCTACGAGCAGTACTTC | TRBD1 | TRBJ2-7 | TRBV4-1 | .
CASSLGAGVLGNEQFF | TGTGCCAGCAGCTTGGGGGCGGGAGTCCTCGGCAATGAGCAGTTCTTC | TRBD2 | TRBJ2-1 | TRBV5-6 | .
CASSFGQGGTDTQYF | TGTGCCAGCAGTTTCGGACAGGGAGGCACAGATACGCAGTATTTT | TRBD1 | TRBJ2-3 | TRBV27 | .
CASSQDPDRTTGELFF | TGCGCCAGCAGCCAAGATCCCGACAGGACAACCGGGGAGCTGTTTTTT | . | TRBJ2-2 | TRBV4-3 | .
CASLRGSYNEQFF | TGTGCCAGCCTGAGGGGGTCGTACAATGAGCAGTTCTTC | . | TRBJ2-1 | TRBV6-6 | .
CASSAGEEGYTF | TGTGCCAGCAGCGCTGGGGAGGAGGGCTACACCTTC | . | TRBJ1-2 | TRBV9 | few
CASSVAVSADTQYF | TGTGCCAGCAGCGTAGCAGTTTCCGCAGATACGCAGTATTTT | . | TRBJ2-3 | TRBV9 | .
CASSLGSTADTQYF | TGTGCCAGCAGCTTAGGGAGTACGGCAGATACGCAGTATTTT | . | TRBJ2-3 | TRBV7-3 | .
CASSQGGTSGRAALREQFF | TGCGCCAGCAGCCAAGGGGGGACTAGCGGGAGGGCCGCGTTAAGGGAGCAGTTCTTC | TRBD2 | TRBJ2-1 | TRBV4-1 | .
CASNPGQGVDEQYF | TGTGCCAGCAACCCCGGACAGGGGGTGGACGAGCAGTACTTC | TRBD1 | TRBJ2-7 | TRBV6-6 | .
CASSGTSGRDGELFF | TGTGCCAGCAGCGGGACTAGCGGGAGAGATGGGGAGCTGTTTTTT | TRBD2 | TRBJ2-2 | TRBV7-9 | medium-sized
CASSEMSGVYTDTQYF | TGTGCCAGCAGTGAAATGAGCGGGGTCTACACAGATACGCAGTATTTT | TRBD2 | TRBJ2-3 | TRBV2 | .
CASSLATDTQYF | TGCGCCAGCAGCTTGGCAACAGATACGCAGTATTTT | . | TRBJ2-3 | TRBV5-1 | .
CASSPRQGGYGYTF | TGTGCCAGCAGTCCCCGACAGGGTGGCTATGGCTACACCTTC | TRBD1 | TRBJ1-2 | TRBV27 | .
CAWSVIFADEQYF | TGTGCCTGGAGTGTAATTTTTGCGGACGAGCAGTACTTC | . | TRBJ2-7 | TRBV30 | .
CASSFGGGREDTQYF | TGTGCCAGCAGCTTTGGCGGGGGCCGGGAAGATACGCAGTATTTT | . | TRBJ2-3 | TRBV7-8 | .
CASSLLTGVSGNTIYF | TGTGCCAGCAGTTTATTGACAGGGGTCTCTGGAAACACCATATATTTT | TRBD1 | TRBJ1-3 | TRBV28 | once
CASSSSLADSSYEQYF | TGTGCCAGCAGCTCGTCGCTAGCGGATAGTTCCTACGAGCAGTACTTC | TRBD2 | TRBJ2-7 | TRBV9 | .
CASSAGTGDADTQYF | TGTGCCAGTTCAGCCGGGACAGGGGACGCAGATACGCAGTATTTT | TRBD1 | TRBJ2-3 | TRBV6-4 | .
CASSYEVGQDYGYTF | TGTGCCAGCAGCTATGAAGTGGGACAGGACTATGGCTACACCTTC | TRBD1 | TRBJ1-2 | TRBV11-2 | .
CASSLTSGGVADTQYF | TGTGCCAGCAGTTTAACTAGCGGAGGGGTGGCAGATACGCAGTATTTT | TRBD2 | TRBJ2-3 | TRBV27 | .
CASSASQGVMGEQYF | TGTGCCAGCAGCGCCTCTCAGGGGGTAATGGGCGAGCAGTACTTC | TRBD1 | TRBJ2-7 | TRBV9 | .
CASSLGAGVPHNEQFF | TGTGCCAGCAGTTTAGGGGCGGGAGTACCCCACAATGAGCAGTTCTTC | TRBD2 | TRBJ2-1 | TRBV27 | once
CASSLIRGQSNEQFF | TGTGCCAGCAGCTTAATCAGAGGGCAGTCCAATGAGCAGTTCTTC | . | TRBJ2-1 | TRBV11-3 | .
CASSTGTGGTDTQYF | TGTGCCAGCAGCACCGGGACAGGGGGAACAGATACGCAGTATTTT | TRBD1 | TRBJ2-3 | TRBV9 | .
CASSLGTGMGNQPQHF | TGTGCCAGCAGTTTGGGGACAGGGATGGGCAATCAGCCCCAGCATTTT | TRBD1 | TRBJ1-5 | TRBV27 | .
CASSLSELHEELFF | TGTGCCAGCAGCTTAAGTGAACTTCATGAGGAGCTGTTTTTT | . | TRBJ2-2 | TRBV7-3 | once
CASSPGTGTRSPLHF | TGTGCCAGCAGTCCAGGGACAGGGACGAGATCACCCCTCCACTTT | TRBD1 | TRBJ1-6 | TRBV27 | .
CASSPRSSQLNQPQHF | TGCGCCAGCAGCCCCCGAAGCTCACAGCTAAATCAGCCCCAGCATTTT | . | TRBJ1-5 | TRBV4-1 | .
CATRGSPYEQYF | TGTGCCACCCGAGGCAGCCCCTACGAGCAGTACTTC | . | TRBJ2-7 | TRBV2 | .
CASSLSSYEQYF | TGTGCCAGCAGCTTGAGCTCCTACGAGCAGTACTTC | . | TRBJ2-7 | TRBV7-8 | .
CASSPRTSGGVTDTQYF | TGTGCCAGCAGCCCCCGGACTAGCGGGGGAGTCACAGATACGCAGTATTTT | TRBD2 | TRBJ2-3 | TRBV11-3 | .
CASNRLASVYEQYF | TGTGCCAGCAATAGATTAGCGAGCGTCTACGAGCAGTACTTC | . | TRBJ2-7 | TRBV28 | .
CASSQSGEKNEQFF | TGTGCCAGCAGTCAAAGCGGGGAGAAGAATGAGCAGTTCTTC | TRBD2 | TRBJ2-1 | TRBV6-4 | once
CASSLALEDRGSAGYTF | TGTGCCAGCAGCTTAGCGCTTGAGGACAGGGGGTCGGCTGGCTACACCTTC | TRBD1 | TRBJ1-2 | TRBV7-9 | .
CASTLAEVYGYTF | TGTGCCAGCACTTTGGCAGAAGTCTATGGCTACACCTTC | . | TRBJ1-2 | TRBV25-1 | large
CASSERTGGWVGSPLHF | TGTGCCAGCAGTGAAAGGACGGGGGGCTGGGTAGGTTCACCCCTCCACTTT | . | TRBJ1-6 | TRBV28 | .
CAISEGRVNYGYTF | TGTGCCATCAGTGAAGGGAGAGTTAACTATGGCTACACCTTC | . | TRBJ1-2 | TRBV10-3 | once
CASSSAGTDTQYF | TGTGCCAGCAGTTCGGCAGGGACAGATACGCAGTATTTT | . | TRBJ2-3 | TRBV27 | .
CASSQDLYGYGYTF | TGCGCCAGCAGCCAAGATCTCTACGGGTATGGCTACACCTTC | . | TRBJ1-2 | TRBV4-1 | .
CASTVGLAGGPGPGGELFF | TGTGCCAGCACCGTGGGACTAGCGGGAGGGCCTGGGCCAGGGGGGGAGCTGTTTTTT | TRBD2 | TRBJ2-2 | TRBV9 | .
CATSSSGTANEKLFF | TGTGCCACCAGCTCCTCCGGGACAGCTAATGAAAAACTGTTTTTT | TRBD1 | TRBJ1-4 | TRBV15 | once
CASSFLAGDATGELFF | TGTGCCAGCAGTTTCCTAGCGGGGGATGCCACCGGGGAGCTGTTTTTT | TRBD2 | TRBJ2-2 | TRBV27 | .
CASSASGASTDTQYF | TGTGCCAGCAGCGCTAGCGGGGCTAGCACAGATACGCAGTATTTT | TRBD2 | TRBJ2-3 | TRBV7-3 | .
CASSFGSVRYEQYF | TGTGCCAGCAGCTTTGGGAGCGTCAGGTACGAGCAGTACTTC | . | TRBJ2-7 | TRBV13 | once
CASSVDVGRSYEQYF | TGTGCCAGCAGCGTAGATGTGGGCCGCTCCTACGAGCAGTACTTC | . | TRBJ2-7 | TRBV9 | .